This T cell receptor (beta chain) came from a study of blood T cell repertoires in COVID-19. Study context: Samples came from the United States, Italy and Spain, spanning acute and convalescent COVID-19. Sample material is recorded as cDNA or gDNA derived from T cells, B-cell-depleted T cells, or PBMCs.

Authors' analysis steps: From reference gene primer amplification, estimates of nucleated cell counts were derived. Sequencing used immunoSEQ multiplex PCR; TCRdb keeps in-frame clones, though not all of them. V and J calls and clone size are as listed in that table; D and trimming were resolved from the DNA. The sample has roughly 120,000 clones, roughly 80% seen once. This CDR3 comprises 14 residues. The rearrangement joins TRBV21-1 to TRBJ2-1; the table's TRBD1 call for D was not verified on the DNA. TRBV21-1 has pseudogene status. The sequence was obtained from a man aged 65 to 85 with acute or convalescent COVID-19. The sample comprised peripheral blood. CDR3 sequence reads: CASSKQGRYNEQFF. CDR3 nucleotide sequence: TGTGCCAGCAGCAAACAGGGGCGGTACAATGAGCAGTTCTTC.